This T cell receptor beta chain was observed in a study of blood T cell repertoires in COVID-19. Generated by immunoSEQ multiplex PCR, the TCRdb table keeps only in-frame clones and is missing some. The profile shows some 70,000 clones, roughly 76% of them singletons. This clone has just one count. This CDR3 has 13 amino acids. Trimming took 5 bases from V and 5 from J; bases not matched to a gene: 4. The germline CDR1 and CDR2 sequences are MGHRA and YSYEKL. This TCR derives from a woman aged 70 to 79 with acute or convalescent COVID-19. Sequencing was done on a sample of peripheral blood. The J gene is TRBJ2-5, the V gene TRBV4-1, with TRBD1 matching over 8 bases. CDR3 nucleotide sequence: TGCGCCAGCAGCAGGCAGGGGGCGGAGACCCAGTACTTC. Its protein is CASSRQGAETQYF.